This T cell receptor beta chain was recorded in a study of T cells in Graves' hyperthyroidism and ophthalmopathy. The table lists this clonotype with many counts. Each patient was aged 18 to 65 and had newly diagnosed hyperthyroidism of under 2 months' duration. Patients were excluded because of uncontrolled infection, other autoimmune disease, pregnancy or lactation. PBMCs were collected from a roughly 10 ml volume of fresh peripheral blood. Template material for amplifying TCR beta CDR3 regions consisted of RNA transcripts. In the first-round RT-PCR of the TCR CDR3, the HTBI primer set was used. Via MiXCR, TCRdb re-called the multiplex PCR reads, giving one row per CDR3 protein. The sample lists about 180,000 distinct CDR3 sequences, approximately 17% occurring once. The length of the CDR3 is 16 residues. CDR1 and CDR2 from the germline V gene are MNHNS and SASEGT. Trimming shortened V by 5 bases and J by 0 bases, and 16 bases separated the two germline ends.

The chain recombines TRBV6-1 with TRBJ1-2, with D uncertain. Source material: blood. This clonotype was obtained from a woman between 50 and 59 years old with Graves' hyperthyroidism. As DNA, the CDR3 is TGTGCCAGCAGTTATTCCTCAGGCGAAGCTAACTATGGCTACACCTTC. Its translation is CASSYSSGEANYGYTF.